Below are 21 T cell receptor beta chains sequenced from a single sample in a study of blood T cell repertoires in COVID-19. Using immunoSEQ multiplex PCR, the repertoire was profiled, and TCRdb retains in-frame clones only, with some absent. The data hold over 400,000 clones, with roughly nine tenths observed a single time. The specimen sequenced was PBMCs or T cells enriched from blood (not recorded which). These receptors came from a woman aged 60-75 years who had recovered from COVID-19.

This clone was seen once. The J gene is TRBJ1-1, the V gene TRBV2, with D hard to call. V gave up 4 bases and J gave up 1 base, with 13 bases separating them. Germline values: CDR1 SNHLY, CDR2 FYNNEI. This CDR3 is 15 amino acids long. CDR3 loop: CASSVRQSGNTEAFF. The CDR3 region has the DNA TGTGCCAGCAGTGTTCGTCAATCAGGGAACACTGAAGCTTTCTTT. The variable domain in full, with the rest retrieved from reference TRBV2 and TRBJ1-1, is EPEVTQTPSHQVTQMGQEVILRCVPISNHLYFYWYRQILGQKVEFLVSFYNNEISEKSEIFDDQFSVERPDGSNFTLKIRSTKLEDSAMYFCASSVRQSGNTEAFFGQGTRLTVV.

The chain links TRBV28 to TRBJ1-5, with D uncertain. The CDR3 runs to 12 residues. V was pared by 3 bases and J by 7 bases, with 7 bases between. The germline V gene encodes CDR1 MDHEN and CDR2 SYDVKM. The CDR3 nucleotides read TGTGCCAGCAGTTTCCTCGTCCAGCCCCAGCATTTT. Translated: CASSFLVQPQHF.

The gene calls are TRBV7-2 and TRBJ2-3; D possibly corresponds to TRBD2 (6 bases). V was shortened by 4 bases and J by 2 bases, with 10 bases between the two germline ends. The CDR3 contains 14 residues. Germline CDR1 SGHTA, CDR2 FQGNSA. Here the CDR3 reads CASSSLANTDTQYF. In DNA, the CDR3 is TGTGCCAGCAGCTCGCTAGCGAACACAGATACGCAGTATTTT.

This chain uses TRBV2 with TRBJ1-4; no definite D call. Germline-derived CDR1 and CDR2 are SNHLY and FYNNEI. The CDR3 consists of 15 residues. Trimming removed 4 bases at V and 0 bases at J, with 9 bases between. CDR3 loop: CASSGAATTNEKLFF. In nucleotides, the CDR3 is TGTGCCAGCAGTGGGGCAGCTACAACTAATGAAAAACTGTTTTTT.

This clone was seen a handful of times. The identical CDR3 is also encoded by other nucleotide sequences in the sample. The chain recombines TRBV12-3 or TRBV12-4 with TRBJ1-5; perhaps TRBD1 as D (5 bases). Trimming took 4 bases from V and 3 from J, leaving 7 bases between them. The CDR3 is 13 residues long. The CDR3 sequence: CASSSGYNQPQHF. The CDR3 DNA follows: TGTGCCAGCAGTTCAGGGTACAATCAGCCCCAGCATTTT.

The DNA of the CDR3 is TGTGCCAGCAGGACCCCTCGCGGGGGGGCAAATGAGCAGTTCTTC. This gives the protein CASRTPRGGANEQFF. The J gene is TRBJ2-1, the V gene TRBV11-2, with 9 positions matching TRBD2. J was trimmed by 7 bases and V by 6 bases; bases with no gene match: 10. The CDR3 has 15 amino acids. The V gene's germline CDR1 is SGHAT and CDR2 FQNNGV.

This chain uses TRBV6-5 with TRBJ1-5; 9 nucleotides agree with TRBD1. This CDR3 has 15 amino acids. CDR1 and CDR2 (germline): MNHEY, SVGAGI. V trimming: 6 bases; J trimming: 2 bases; junction bases outside the gene matches: 5. This CDR3 reads CASRQGAYGNQPQHF. Here the CDR3 DNA reads TGTGCCAGCAGACAGGGGGCGTATGGCAATCAGCCCCAGCATTTT.

V is TRBV7-9 and J is TRBJ2-1; TRBD2 agrees at 9 bases. The CDR3 has 17 amino acids. Losses at the gene ends were 7 bases for V and 6 bases for J; bases not matched to a gene: 16. Germline V CDR1 and CDR2: SEHNR, FQNEAQ (reference sequence). The DNA of the CDR3 is TGTGCCAGCATCACCATCGGTGGACTAGCGAGGGTCAATGAGCAGTTCTTC. Its translation: CASITIGGLARVNEQFF.

V gene TRBV27 combines with J gene TRBJ1-6, with a possible D match to TRBD1 (6 bases). The V gene's germline CDR1 is MNHEY and CDR2 SMNVEV (reference sequence). The CDR3 has 19 residues. The germline V and J ends were trimmed by 2 bases and 2 bases, with 19 bases remaining between them. CDR3 nucleotides: TGTGCCAGCAGTTTAAAAGGGCTGAGCAGGGGAACCTATAATTCACCCCTCCACTTT. Protein product: CASSLKGLSRGTYNSPLHF.

This clone was picked up one time. Other DNA variants within this sample encode the same CDR3. This chain links TRBV2 with TRBJ2-2; weak D call: TRBD1 (6 bases). Germline-derived CDR1 and CDR2 are SNHLY and FYNNEI. Trimming stripped 6 bases from V and 0 bases from J, with 11 bases between. The CDR3 sequence is 15 residues long. The CDR3: CASRETGANTGELFF. DNA of the CDR3: TGTGCCAGCAGGGAGACAGGAGCGAACACCGGGGAGCTGTTTTTT.

In DNA, the CDR3 is TGTGCCACCAGCAGAGAGACAGGGGTAAATTCACCCCTCCACTTT. This codes for CATSRETGVNSPLHF. The chain recombines TRBV15 with TRBJ1-6, with TRBD1 matching over 8 bases. CDR1 LNHNV and CDR2 YYDKDF come from the germline V gene (reference sequence). The CDR3 consists of 15 residues. The V gene end was trimmed by 0 bases and the J gene end by 7 bases; junction bases not matched to a gene: 2.

This clone was seen a single time. CDR3 coding DNA: TGTGCCAGCAGCTTCGGCAGGGATGGTTCACCCCTCCACTTT. It encodes CASSFGRDGSPLHF. This rearrangement joins TRBV7-9 to TRBJ1-6; maybe TRBD1 (5 bases). V was shortened by 3 bases and J by 9 bases, with 12 bases between the two germline ends. CDR1 and CDR2 from the germline V gene are SEHNR and FQNEAQ (reference sequence). CDR3 length equals 14 residues.

Remarks on this clone: Other nucleotide sequences in the sample specify the same CDR3. This chain connects TRBV27 to TRBJ1-1, with no clear D. Germline V CDR1 and CDR2: MNHEY, SMNVEV (reference sequence). V was clipped by 3 bases and J by 2 bases, with 7 bases between them. The CDR3 loop spans 13 amino acids. The CDR3 nucleotides are TGTGCCAGCAGTTTCCGGAGAAACACTGAAGCTTTCTTT. Amino acid sequence: CASSFRRNTEAFF.

The CDR3 sequence: CASSILSYYGYTF. CDR3 in DNA: TGTGCCAGTAGTATCCTCTCCTACTATGGCTACACCTTC. The chain uses TRBV19 and TRBJ1-2; D is unclear. The germline V gene encodes CDR1 LNHDA and CDR2 SQIVND (reference sequence). CDR3 length equals 13 residues. Deletions cut 3 bases from V and 3 bases from J, with 8 bases between.

The rearrangement joins TRBV3-1 (or the pseudogene TRBV3-2) to TRBJ1-2; 10 bases agree with TRBD1. Trimming removed 1 base from V and 7 bases from J; junction bases left unmatched: 6. CDR1 and CDR2 from the germline V gene are LGHDT and YNNKEL (reference sequence). The CDR3 has 15 residues. The CDR3 spells CASSQGQTGGLGYTF. The CDR3 coding sequence is TGTGCCAGCAGCCAAGGGCAGACAGGGGGCCTTGGCTACACCTTC.

The chain is built from TRBV6-5 and TRBJ1-4; the D is unclear. This CDR3 comprises 13 residues. Germline-derived CDR1 and CDR2 are MNHEY and SVGAGI. Trimming cost V 7 bases and J 6 bases, with 12 bases left between them. The CDR3 region is CASNVYRDEKLFF. DNA of the CDR3: TGTGCCAGCAATGTTTACCGGGATGAAAAACTGTTTTTT.

The rearrangement uses TRBV9 and TRBJ1-6; TRBD1 agrees at 9 bases. The germline CDR1 and CDR2 sequences are SGDLS and YYNGEE. V was pared by 0 bases and J by 8 bases, with 3 bases of the junction left unmatched. CDR3 length equals 15 residues. The CDR3 is CASSVVDRGDSPLHF. In nucleotides, the CDR3 is TGTGCCAGCAGCGTAGTGGACAGGGGTGATTCACCCCTCCACTTT.

The rearrangement joins TRBV24-1 to TRBJ2-3, with a tentative D call TRBD1 (6 bases). The germline V gene has CDR1 KGHDR and CDR2 SFDVKD. V was trimmed by 7 bases and J by 2 bases, leaving 15 bases between them. The CDR3 extends over 15 amino acids. The CDR3 protein is CATRETGSPTDTQYF. CDR3 bases: TGTGCCACCAGAGAAACAGGGAGTCCCACAGATACGCAGTATTTT.

The table lists this clone with a few counts. The rearrangement joins TRBV5-5 to TRBJ1-2, with TRBD1 identical over 7 bases. CDR3 size: 14 residues. The junction had 9 bases not matched to a gene; V was cut back by 5 bases and J by 5 bases. Germline V gene data show CDR1 as SGHKS and CDR2 as YYEKEE (reference sequence). CDR3 sequence (DNA): TGTGCCAGCAGACCGGGACAGCCGCAATATGGCTACACCTTC. Its translation is CASRPGQPQYGYTF. Drawing the rest from reference TRBV5-5 and TRBJ1-2, the complete variable domain is DAGVTQSPTHLIKTRGQQVTLRCSPISGHKSVSWYQQVLGQGPQFIFQYYEKEERGRGNFPDRFSARQFPNYSSELNVNALLLGDSALYLCASRPGQPQYGYTFGSGTRLTVV.

This clone came up once. The chain combines TRBV10-3 with TRBJ2-1; the match to TRBD1 covers 8 bases. Trimming at V came to 5 bases and at J to 9 bases, leaving 6 bases not matched to a gene. Germline lookup yields CDR1 ENHRY and CDR2 SYGVKD. The CDR3 totals 13 residues. CDR3 loop: CAISLDRDSEQFF. The CDR3 DNA reads as TGTGCCATCAGTTTGGACAGGGATTCTGAGCAGTTCTTC.

This rearrangement joins TRBV10-2 to TRBJ2-4; TRBD2 matches at 9 bases. The trim removed 8 bases at V and 6 bases at J, leaving 8 bases unmatched. From germline, CDR1 is WSHSY and CDR2 SAAADI. The CDR3 contains 14 residues. CDR3 loop: CASGVAGGGNIQYF. The CDR3 DNA follows: TGCGCCAGCGGCGTCGCGGGGGGGGGAAACATTCAGTACTTC.